A single sample gave rise to the 26 T cell receptor beta chains below, sequenced in a study of CD8+ T cells in alopecia areata (dated by TCRdb to between 2017 and 2018). According to the study, the label for this sample's time point signals: about 5 months on oral tofacitinib. This specimen's treatment or condition label, interpreted: oral pan-JAK inhibitor, 5-10 mg twice daily. Library creation used the immunoSEQ multiplex PCR assay. To provide template for TCR sequencing, every sample had RNA extracted and reverse transcribed into cDNA. TCRdb mirrors the immuneACCESS table, restricted to in-frame sequences. Some clones are absent from its copies; in checked studies, under half trace to an unresolved V gene, and the reason for the others is unknown. Present in this sample are approximately 170,000 clones, less than 70% of which were seen just once. 14% of the sample belongs to the ten largest clones.

Material: CD4+ T cells sorted from blood, obtained at week 24, from a patient treated with tofacitinib. The receptors come from a human donor with alopecia areata.

The genes are TRBV7-2 and TRBJ1-2; D is possibly TRBD1 (5 bases). The CDR3 extends over 14 amino acids. Between the trimmed V and J ends, which lost 1 base and 2 bases, there was a span of 8 bases. Germline V CDR1 and CDR2: SGHTA, FQGNSA. CDR3 sequence (DNA): TGTGCCAGCAGCTTAGTCCAGGGCAACTATGGCTACACCTTC. This encodes CASSLVQGNYGYTF.

V gene TRBV2 combines with J gene TRBJ2-7; weak D call: TRBD2 (6 bases). Trimming stripped 7 bases from V and 1 base from J, with 14 bases between. Germline CDR1 SNHLY, CDR2 FYNNEI. CDR3 length equals 14 residues. The CDR3 DNA reads TGTGCCAGCACCCGGGACGGGAGATCCTACGAGCAGTACTTC. This gives the protein CASTRDGRSYEQYF.

The rearrangement uses TRBV6-1 and TRBJ2-3; the D gene could be TRBD1 or TRBD2 (5 bases each). The V gene's germline CDR1 is MNHNS and CDR2 SASEGT. Trimming took 6 bases from V and 5 from J, leaving 18 bases between them. This CDR3 contains 15 residues. Written as DNA, the CDR3 is TGTGCCAGCAGCCTCCGGGACCCGATAGTAGATACGCAGTATTTT. It yields the protein CASSLRDPIVDTQYF.

In DNA, the CDR3 is TGTGCCTGGAGTAGGGGTGGTGGTGAGCAGTTCTTC. Protein sequence: CAWSRGGGEQFF. This rearrangement joins TRBV30 to TRBJ2-1, with D perhaps TRBD1 (5 bases). The germline V gene encodes CDR1 GTSNPN and CDR2 SVGIG (reference sequence). Trimming took off 2 bases at V and 9 bases at J, with 11 bases between the two ends. CDR3 length: 12 residues.

The rearrangement links TRBV2 to TRBJ2-7, with D perhaps TRBD2 (5 bases). This CDR3 comprises 11 residues. The V gene's germline CDR1 is SNHLY and CDR2 FYNNEI. V lost 2 bases to trimming and J lost 6 bases, with 5 bases between them. The CDR3 nucleotides read TGTGCCAGCAGTGAACGGGGCGAGCAGTACTTC. This encodes CASSERGEQYF.

This clone was observed a handful of times. This chain connects TRBV7-9 to TRBJ1-1; 8 bases agree with TRBD1. Germline V gives CDR1 SEHNR, CDR2 FQNEAQ (reference sequence). The CDR3 has 13 amino acids. V shed 6 bases, J shed 11 bases, and the junction held 11 bases outside the gene matches. CDR3 DNA sequence: TGTGCCAGCAGTCCTGGGACAGGTGGTGTTGCTTTCTTT. Translation gives CASSPGTGGVAFF.

This CDR3 is CSVDVLGGEQYF. The CDR3 DNA follows: TGCAGCGTTGATGTCCTTGGGGGCGAGCAGTACTTC. The rearrangement joins TRBV29-1 to TRBJ2-7; tentatively, D is TRBD1 or TRBD2 (5 bases each). CDR3 length: 12 amino acids. The germline CDR1 and CDR2 sequences are SQVTM and ANQGSEA. Between the trimmed V and J ends, which lost 3 bases and 6 bases, there was a span of 12 bases.

The chain has TRBV7-9 and TRBJ2-7, with 9 positions matching TRBD2. The CDR3 loop spans 15 amino acids. Germline values: CDR1 SEHNR, CDR2 FQNEAQ (reference sequence). J was trimmed by 4 bases and V by 0 bases; bases with no gene match: 4. The CDR3 here is CASSLAGSGGYEQYF. The CDR3 nucleotides are TGTGCCAGCAGCTTAGCTGGTAGCGGGGGTTACGAGCAGTACTTC.

The chain links TRBV7-2 to TRBJ1-5; D is ambiguous. The V and J ends lost 2 bases and 7 bases respectively, with 9 bases between them. This CDR3 has 13 amino acids. Germline CDR1 SGHTA, CDR2 FQGNSA. CDR3 nucleotides: TGTGCCAGCAGCTTATATTCAGACCAGCCCCAGCATTTT. Translated: CASSLYSDQPQHF.

This clone occurred a few times. Other DNA sequences of this sample code for an identical CDR3. This chain links TRBV5-1 with TRBJ2-5, with 7 bases fitting TRBD1. The CDR3 runs 14 residues. Unmatched junction bases numbered 0, after V lost 0 bases and J lost 1 base. Germline CDR1 SGHRS, CDR2 YFSETQ. The CDR3 region is CASSLGQGQETQYF. The CDR3 DNA reads as TGCGCCAGCAGCTTGGGACAGGGCCAAGAGACCCAGTACTTC.

The chain is built from TRBV11-2 and TRBJ2-7; a weak D match, TRBD2 (5 bases). CDR1 and CDR2 (germline): SGHAT, FQNNGV. The CDR3 totals 14 residues. V lost 0 bases and J lost 6, with 12 bases in between. This chain's CDR3 is CASSLEPSTREQYF. The CDR3, as DNA: TGTGCCAGCAGCTTAGAGCCTAGCACTCGCGAGCAGTACTTC.

The chain couples TRBV7-8 to TRBJ2-3; the D is unclear. Germline V gene lookup returns CDR1 SGHVS and CDR2 FQNEAQ. Trimming cost V 5 bases and J 3 bases, with 3 bases left between them. CDR3 length: 11 residues. The CDR3 DNA is TGTGCCAGCAGCATTACAGATACGCAGTATTTT. This codes for CASSITDTQYF. Combining the CDR3 with reference TRBV7-8 and TRBJ2-3 gives the whole variable domain GAGVSQSPRYKVAKRGQDVALRCDPISGHVSLFWYQQALGQGPEFLTYFQNEAQLDKSGLPSDRFFAERPEGSVSTLKIQRTQQEDSAVYLCASSITDTQYFGPGTRLTVL.

V and J are TRBV6-6 and TRBJ2-5; D is unresolved. There are 11 residues in the CDR3. Germline lookup yields CDR1 MNHNY and CDR2 SVGAGI (reference sequence). Trimming removed 5 bases from V and 2 bases from J, with 3 bases in between. This chain's CDR3 is CASSKQETQYF. DNA of the CDR3: TGTGCCAGCAGTAAACAAGAGACCCAGTACTTC.

V is TRBV29-1 and J is TRBJ1-1; D unresolved. V dropped 4 bases and J dropped 1 base, with 10 bases sitting between them. Germline assignment: CDR1 SQVTM and CDR2 ANQGSEA. CDR3 length: 13 amino acids. CDR3 sequence reads: CSVVYTGNTEAFF. CDR3 DNA: TGCAGCGTTGTCTACACCGGGAACACTGAAGCTTTCTTT.

The V call is TRBV7-9, the J call TRBJ1-6, with 9 positions matching TRBD1. Germline V gene sequence: CDR1 SEHNR, CDR2 FQNEAQ (reference sequence). This CDR3 has 15 amino acids. V dropped 4 bases and J dropped 3; count of bases not matched to a gene: 1. CDR3 amino acids: CASSSDRGYNSPLHF. CDR3 sequence (DNA): TGTGCCAGCAGCTCGGACAGGGGCTATAATTCACCCCTCCACTTT.

The chain joins TRBV5-6 to TRBJ2-3; 11 bases fit TRBD2. The CDR3 is 14 residues long. V lost 0 bases to trimming and J lost 8 bases; unmatched junction nucleotides: 2. CDR1 is SGHDT, CDR2 YYEEEE, per germline. CDR3 amino acids: CASSLGLAGSTQYF. The CDR3, as DNA: TGTGCCAGCAGCTTGGGACTAGCGGGGTCTACGCAGTATTTT.

The CDR3 region has the DNA TGCGCCAGCAGCATAGACAGGAACTATGGCTACACCTTC. Translated: CASSIDRNYGYTF. The chain uses TRBV5-1 and TRBJ1-2, with D perhaps matching TRBD1 (6 bases). V gave up 4 bases and J gave up 2 bases, with 9 bases separating them. Germline CDR1 and CDR2: SGHRS and YFSETQ. This CDR3 has 13 residues.

The CDR3 region is CASSPTGSYEQYF. CDR3 sequence (DNA): TGCGCCAGCAGCCCGACTGGCTCCTACGAGCAGTACTTC. The chain couples TRBV5-1 to TRBJ2-7; D is uncertain. Germline CDR1 reads SGHRS; CDR2 reads YFSETQ. CDR3 size: 13 residues. V lost 4 bases and J 0 bases, leaving 8 bases between the germline ends.

The V gene is TRBV29-1, the J gene TRBJ1-5; 9 nucleotides align to TRBD1. The CDR3 is 14 amino acids. V lost 4 bases, J lost 5 bases, and 6 bases stayed unmatched. Germline CDR1 and CDR2: SQVTM and ANQGSEA. The CDR3 coding sequence is TGCAGCGTTGTGACAGGGGGTAAGGATCAGCCCCAGCATTTT. It encodes CSVVTGGKDQPQHF.

V and J are TRBV5-1 and TRBJ1-4; D is undetermined. The V and J ends lost 0 bases and 3 bases respectively, with 6 bases between them. Germline CDR1 is SGHRS and CDR2 is YFSETQ. There are 14 residues in the CDR3. The CDR3 spells CASSLGRPNEKLFF. CDR3 nucleotide sequence: TGCGCCAGCAGCTTGGGACGGCCTAATGAAAAACTGTTTTTT.

V gene TRBV6-1 combines with J gene TRBJ2-2; TRBD1 matches at 7 bases. This CDR3 region has 15 residues. The germline CDR1 and CDR2 sequences are MNHNS and SASEGT. The V and J ends lost 5 bases and 4 bases, in that order; junction bases with no gene match: 7. CDR3 in amino acids: CASSRQGLGTGELFF. The CDR3 DNA is TGTGCCAGCAGTCGACAGGGCTTGGGCACCGGGGAGCTGTTTTTT.

This clone has a single count. The chain uses TRBV7-2 and TRBJ2-5; D ambiguous. In germline, CDR1 is SGHTA, CDR2 FQGNSA. Trimming stripped 5 bases from V and 5 bases from J, with 12 bases between. CDR3 size: 13 residues. The CDR3 is CASSRSPWETQYF. CDR3 coding DNA: TGTGCCAGCAGCCGTTCACCATGGGAGACCCAGTACTTC.

The V and J genes are TRBV25-1 and TRBJ2-7; no clear D gene. V lost 2 bases and J lost 7, with 12 bases in between. This CDR3 region has 13 residues. CDR1 MGHDK and CDR2 SYGVNS come from the germline V gene. CDR3 nucleotides: TGTGCCAGCAGTGAAGGGATGGCTGGGGAGCAGTACTTC. As protein: CASSEGMAGEQYF.

V is TRBV5-1 and J is TRBJ1-5, with 9 positions matching TRBD1. This CDR3 is 15 amino acids long. Germline CDR1 is SGHRS and CDR2 is YFSETQ. V shed 7 bases and J 7 bases; nucleotides not matched to a gene: 12. The DNA of the CDR3 is TGCGCCAGCGCCTCTGGGACAGGGCGAGGGCAGCCCCAGCATTTT. Protein product: CASASGTGRGQPQHF.

This clone was seen once. One junction end does not reproduce the germline sequence, and a read error may be involved. This chain uses TRBV2 with TRBJ1-3; D is possibly TRBD1 (5 bases). The CDR3 has 11 amino acids. Per germline, CDR1 SNHLY and CDR2 FYNNEI. The CDR3 region is CASRERDRTRF. CDR3 bases: TGTGCCAGCAGAGAGCGGGACCGCACAAGGTTT.

The chain joins TRBV7-9 to TRBJ1-5; weak D call: TRBD1 (5 bases). The CDR3 consists of 14 residues. V gave up 7 bases and J gave up 2 bases, with 12 bases separating them. CDR1 is SEHNR, CDR2 FQNEAQ, per germline (reference sequence). CDR3 region: CASTLQGGNQPQHF. CDR3 coding DNA: TGTGCCAGCACCCTTCAGGGTGGCAATCAGCCCCAGCATTTT. Drawing the rest from reference TRBV7-9 and TRBJ1-5, the complete variable domain is DTGVSQNPRHKITKRGQNVTFRCDPISEHNRLYWYRQTLGQGPEFLTYFQNEAQLEKSRLLSDRFSAERPKGSFSTLEIQRTEQGDSAMYLCASTLQGGNQPQHFGDGTRLSIL.